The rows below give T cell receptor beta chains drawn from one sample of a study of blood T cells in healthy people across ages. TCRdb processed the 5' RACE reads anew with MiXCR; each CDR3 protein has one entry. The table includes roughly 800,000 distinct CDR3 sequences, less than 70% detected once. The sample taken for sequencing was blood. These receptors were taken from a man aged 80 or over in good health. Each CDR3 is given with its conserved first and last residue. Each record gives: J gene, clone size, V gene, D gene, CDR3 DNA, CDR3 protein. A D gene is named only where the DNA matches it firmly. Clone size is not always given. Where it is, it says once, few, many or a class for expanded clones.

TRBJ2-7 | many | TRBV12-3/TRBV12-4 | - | TGTGCCAGCAGTTTGGGTTTCGAGCAGTACTTC | CASSLGFEQYF
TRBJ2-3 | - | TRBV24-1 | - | TGTGCCACCAGTGAACCGGGCCGACTGGATACGCAGTATTTT | CATSEPGRLDTQYF
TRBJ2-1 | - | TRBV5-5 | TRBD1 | TGTGCCAGCAGCTGGACGTTCGGGACAGCCCCCTGGGAGCAGTTCTTC | CASSWTFGTAPWEQFF
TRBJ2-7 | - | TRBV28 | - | TGTGCCAGCAGCCCCGGGCTAGCTCTCAATGAGCAGTACTTC | CASSPGLALNEQYF
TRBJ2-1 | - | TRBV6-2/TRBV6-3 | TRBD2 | TGTGCCAGCCTCGCGACTAGCGGGAGGGCCTGGTACAATGAGCAGTTCTTC | CASLATSGRAWYNEQFF
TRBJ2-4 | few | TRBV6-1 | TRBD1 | TGTGCCAGCAAGGGACAGGGAAACCTAGCCAAAAACATTCAGTACTTC | CASKGQGNLAKNIQYF
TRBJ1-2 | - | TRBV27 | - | TGTGCCAGCAGTTTACGAGATCCCTTAAGAAAGACCGGGACAAGAACCCACTATGGCTACACCTTC | CASSLRDPLRKTGTRTHYGYTF
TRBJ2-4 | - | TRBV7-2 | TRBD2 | TGTGCCAGCAACCCGGCCGGGAGGATGCGGAACATTCAGTACTTC | CASNPAGRMRNIQYF
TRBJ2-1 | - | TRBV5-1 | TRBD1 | TGCGCCAGCAGCTCACAGGGGCCGCAAGGTGAGCAGTTCTTC | CASSSQGPQGEQFF
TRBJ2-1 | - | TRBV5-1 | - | TGCGCCAGCAGCTTCCTGGGAGTTACCCCTAATGAGCAGTTCTTC | CASSFLGVTPNEQFF
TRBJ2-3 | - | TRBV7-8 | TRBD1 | TGTGCCAGCAGCGTACAGGGGCACAGATACGCGTATTTT | CASSVQGHRYAYF
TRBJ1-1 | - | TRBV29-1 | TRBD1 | TGCAGCGTTGGGCAGGGGGTTACTGAAGCTTTCTTT | CSVGQGVTEAFF
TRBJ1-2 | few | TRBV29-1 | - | TGCAGCCCCGAGACGGTATATGGCTACACCTTC | CSPETVYGYTF
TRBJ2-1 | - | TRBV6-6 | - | TGTGCCAGCAGTAACGAAGTGGGGGAGCAGTTCTTC | CASSNEVGEQFF
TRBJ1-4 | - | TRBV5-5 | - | TGTGCCAGCAGCCCCCAGACAGTAACTAATGAAAAACTGTTTTTT | CASSPQTVTNEKLFF
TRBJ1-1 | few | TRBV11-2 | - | TGTGCCAGCAGCTTAGGAACAGGAGGTGAAGCTTTCTTT | CASSLGTGGEAFF
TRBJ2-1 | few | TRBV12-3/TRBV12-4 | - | TGTGCCAGCAGTTCCTCTAGTTATGAGCAGTTCTTC | CASSSSSYEQFF
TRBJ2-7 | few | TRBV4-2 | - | TGTGCCAGCAGCCAAATCAGCGGAGACTACGAGCAGTACTTC | CASSQISGDYEQYF
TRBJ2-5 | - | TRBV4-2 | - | TGTGCCAGCAGCCAAACCCTCCAGGGGACCCAGTACTTC | CASSQTLQGTQYF
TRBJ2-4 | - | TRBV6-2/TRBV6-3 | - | TGTGCCAGCATTAGTTCTCGATTGGGCAAAAACATTCAGTACTTC | CASISSRLGKNIQYF
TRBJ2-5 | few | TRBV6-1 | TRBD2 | TGTGCCAGCAGTGCACTAGCGGGTGCGAGGTGGGAGACCCAGTACTTC | CASSALAGARWETQYF
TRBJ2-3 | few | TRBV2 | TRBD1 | TGTGCCAGCAATCGACAGGGCAGCACAGATACGCAGTATTTT | CASNRQGSTDTQYF
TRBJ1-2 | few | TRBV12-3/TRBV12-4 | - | TGTGCCCACCCCAGGGGCGAAAGAAGGATTGGGAACTATGGCTACACCTTC | CAHPRGERRIGNYGYTF
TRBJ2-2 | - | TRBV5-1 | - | TGCGCCAGCAGCCTGACTATCACCGGGGAGCTGTTTTTT | CASSLTITGELFF
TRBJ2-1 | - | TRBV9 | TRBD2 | TGTGCCAGCAGCGTGGGACTAGCGGGAGGGGGCGGCTACAATGAGCAGTTCTTC | CASSVGLAGGGGYNEQFF
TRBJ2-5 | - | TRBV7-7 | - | TGTGCTAGCAGCTTGGCGGGGGCGCTTGGGGAGACCCAGTACTTC | CASSLAGALGETQYF
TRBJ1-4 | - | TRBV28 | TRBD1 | TGTGCCAGCAGTTTTCCGACAGGGGTTAGGACGGGCGGTGAAAAACTGTTTTTT | CASSFPTGVRTGGEKLFF
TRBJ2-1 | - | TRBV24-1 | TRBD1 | TGTGCCACCAGTGACACCTCGAGGGGGCTAATCTACAATGAGCAGTTCTTC | CATSDTSRGLIYNEQFF
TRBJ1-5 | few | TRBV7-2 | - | TGTGCCAGCAGCAAAGACAGTGGCAATCAGCCCCAGCATTTT | CASSKDSGNQPQHF
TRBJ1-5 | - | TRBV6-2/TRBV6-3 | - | TGTGCCAGCAGTTACCCGGCCAGGGAAAATCAGCCCCAGCATTTT | CASSYPARENQPQHF
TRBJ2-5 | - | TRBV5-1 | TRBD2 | TGCGCCAGCAGCTTGGGGACTAGCGGGGAGTTACATGAGCAGTACTTC | CASSLGTSGELHEQYF
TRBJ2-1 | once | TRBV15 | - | TGTGCCACCAGCAGAGATAGCGGGACAGGGTGGGATGAGCAGTTCTTC | CATSRDSGTGWDEQFF
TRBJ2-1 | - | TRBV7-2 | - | TGTGCCAGCAGCTTTCGAGGCCGGGCCCTACCGGATAAACAGTTCTTC | CASSFRGRALPDKQFF
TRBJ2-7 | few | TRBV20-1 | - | TGCAGTGCCCCGTCCCCCAAGACATACGAGCAGTACTTC | CSAPSPKTYEQYF
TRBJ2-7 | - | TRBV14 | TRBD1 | TGTGCCAGCAGCCAAGTACACAGGGGGACCTACGAGCAGTACTTC | CASSQVHRGTYEQYF
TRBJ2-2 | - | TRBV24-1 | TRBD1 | TGTGCCACCAGTGATATGGCGACAGGGGTAGCCGGGGAGCTGTTTTTT | CATSDMATGVAGELFF
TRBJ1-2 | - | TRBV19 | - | TGTGCCAGTAGTCCCGGGACTCTGGGGATTTATGGCTACACCTTC | CASSPGTLGIYGYTF
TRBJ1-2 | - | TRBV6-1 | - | TGTGCCAGCAGTGAGGACCCGGCTGGCTATGGCTACACCTTC | CASSEDPAGYGYTF
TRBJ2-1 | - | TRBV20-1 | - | TGCAGTGCTAGACGGGAAGGGACGAATGAGCAGTTCTTC | CSARREGTNEQFF
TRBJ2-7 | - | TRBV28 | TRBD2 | TGTGCCAGCAGCTCAACGGGACTAGCGGGAGTGGGATGGAGGGAGCAGTACTTC | CASSSTGLAGVGWREQYF
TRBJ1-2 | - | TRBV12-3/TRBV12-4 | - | TGTGCCAGCAGTATCCGGGGAAATGATGGCTACACCTTC | CASSIRGNDGYTF
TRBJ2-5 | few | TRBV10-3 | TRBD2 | TGTGCCATCCTAGCGGGAGTAGGGGAGACCCAGTACTTC | CAILAGVGETQYF
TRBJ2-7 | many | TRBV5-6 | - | TGTGCCAGCAGCTTGGCCGGAGGCGGCTCCTACGAGCAGTACTTC | CASSLAGGGSYEQYF
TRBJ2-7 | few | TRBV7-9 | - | TGTGCCAGCAGCTTAGTGGGGCTAGCCGAGCAGTACTTC | CASSLVGLAEQYF
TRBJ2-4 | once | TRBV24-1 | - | TGTGCCACCAGCCAAACAGGGGAGGGGTCCAAAAACATTCAGTACTTC | CATSQTGEGSKNIQYF
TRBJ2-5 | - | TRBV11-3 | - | TGTGCCAGCAGCTTGGGCGGAAGAGACCAAGAGACCCAGTACTTC | CASSLGGRDQETQYF
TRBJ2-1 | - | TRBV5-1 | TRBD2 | TGCGCCAGCAGCTTGGGCGGGGGGACCGACTACAATGAGCAGTTCTTC | CASSLGGGTDYNEQFF
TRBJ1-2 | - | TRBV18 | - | TGTGCCAGCTCACCCGAAGCAGGGGTGTGGGATTTGTATGGCTACACCTTC | CASSPEAGVWDLYGYTF
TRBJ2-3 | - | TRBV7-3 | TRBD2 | TGTGCCAGCAGCTTAAAAGCGGGAGAACGGCAAGATACGCAGTATTTT | CASSLKAGERQDTQYF